Each of the 13 T cell receptor beta chains below was sequenced from the same sample in a study of regulatory T cells in long-lasting Graves disease. Time point here: newly diagnosed GD, antithyroid drugs for less than 3 months. PBMC RNA was the source of the TCR library. Both iRepertoire HTBI primers and Arm-PCR of CDR3 regions were used to build the TCR beta libraries. TCRdb analysed the multiplex PCR reads with MiXCR anew, one entry per CDR3 protein. The data show some 560,000 distinct CDR3 sequences, roughly 16% seen once. These records were also assigned to another study, of T cells in Graves' hyperthyroidism and ophthalmopathy.

Sequenced here: peripheral blood mononuclear cells (PBMCs), sampled at new diagnosis, from a patient treated with antithyroid drugs. These receptor sequences come from a woman aged 40 to 65 with Graves disease.

This clonotype has more than one count but fewer than ten. The chain has TRBV5-1 and TRBJ2-3; 8 bases are shared with TRBD1. Germline CDR1 and CDR2: SGHRS and YFSETQ. The junction had 4 bases not matched to a gene; V was cut back by 4 bases and J by 0 bases. The CDR3 covers 15 residues. The CDR3 reads CASSTRQGSTDTQYF. CDR3 DNA: TGCGCCAGCAGCACCAGACAGGGGAGCACAGATACGCAGTATTTT.

The rearrangement uses TRBV6-2 or TRBV6-3 and TRBJ1-4; 9 bases fit TRBD1. This CDR3 contains 15 residues. The V gene end was trimmed by 5 bases and the J gene end by 8 bases; junction bases not matched to a gene: 9. Germline V gene lookup returns CDR1 MNHEY and CDR2 SVGEGT. The CDR3 loop is CASSESGTGWEKLFF. As DNA, the CDR3 is TGTGCCAGCAGTGAATCCGGGACAGGGTGGGAAAAACTGTTTTTT.

At least ten counts were recorded for this clonotype. The chain links TRBV7-9 to TRBJ2-7; D possibly corresponds to TRBD2 (7 bases). The CDR3 sequence is 16 residues long. Trimming left V 3 bases short and J 3 bases short, with 18 bases between. Germline CDR1 and CDR2: SEHNR and FQNEAQ (reference sequence). CDR3 residues: CASSFHRAGVYYEQYF. Written as DNA, the CDR3 is TGTGCCAGCAGCTTTCACAGGGCGGGGGTGTACTACGAGCAGTACTTC. Full variable domain (outside the CDR3, taken from reference TRBV7-9 and TRBJ2-7): DTGVSQNPRHKITKRGQNVTFRCDPISEHNRLYWYRQTLGQGPEFLTYFQNEAQLEKSRLLSDRFSAERPKGSFSTLEIQRTEQGDSAMYLCASSFHRAGVYYEQYFGPGTRLTVT.

This clonotype was observed many times. The chain carries TRBV3-1 and TRBJ1-2; TRBD1 might be the D (6 bases). Between the trimmed V and J ends, which lost 4 bases and 6 bases, there was a span of 18 bases. CDR1 is LGHDT, CDR2 YNNKEL, per germline (reference sequence). This CDR3 has 15 amino acids. This chain's CDR3 is CASSLTGQSTHGYTF. CDR3 coding DNA: TGTGCCAGCAGCCTTACTGGACAGTCTACCCATGGCTACACCTTC.

This clonotype came up many times. The chain joins TRBV2 to TRBJ2-1, with no clear D. Trimming removed 7 bases from V and 9 bases from J, with 16 bases in between. Germline lookup yields CDR1 SNHLY and CDR2 FYNNEI. The CDR3 is made up of 13 amino acids. CDR3 protein: CASTLGISGEQFF. Written as DNA, the CDR3 is TGTGCCAGCACCCTTGGGATTTCTGGTGAGCAGTTCTTC.

This chain joins TRBV19 and TRBJ1-2; tentative D call: TRBD1 (5 bases). The length of the CDR3 is 15 residues. CDR1 is LNHDA and CDR2 is SQIVND in the germline V gene (reference sequence). Trimming removed 5 bases at V and 1 base at J, with 14 bases between. The CDR3 bases are TGTGCCAGTAGTGCCATTATAGGGGTTAACTATGGCTACACCTTC. This translates into CASSAIIGVNYGYTF.

This clonotype was observed many times. The chain employs TRBV12-3 or TRBV12-4 and TRBJ1-2, with no clear D. The CDR3 length is 12 residues. Deletions cut 5 bases from V and 4 bases from J, with 8 bases between. The CDR3: CASSSIPYGYTF. The CDR3 DNA sequence: TGTGCCAGCAGTAGCATCCCCTATGGCTACACCTTC.

This clonotype turned up a few times. V and J are TRBV6-1 and TRBJ2-1; 7 bases agree with TRBD2. Germline CDR1 MNHNS, CDR2 SASEGT. The CDR3 has 15 amino acids. V lost 7 bases to trimming and J lost 0 bases; unmatched junction nucleotides: 6. CDR3 DNA sequence: TGTGCCAGCAACTCGCGGGGGACCTCCTACAATGAGCAGTTCTTC. Amino acids: CASNSRGTSYNEQFF.

The V gene is TRBV19, the J gene TRBJ1-5, with 8 bases matching TRBD1. Trimming took 10 bases from V and 5 from J; bases not matched to a gene: 4. This CDR3 comprises 12 residues. Germline CDR1 LNHDA, CDR2 SQIVND (reference sequence). CDR3 residues: CATSDRDQPQHF. In nucleotides, the CDR3 is TGTGCCACCTCGGACAGGGATCAGCCCCAGCATTTT.

In its sample, this clonotype was seen a few times. The J gene is TRBJ2-7, the V gene TRBV4-1, with TRBD2 as a possible D gene (7 bases). This CDR3 comprises 17 residues. Per germline, CDR1 MGHRA and CDR2 YSYEKL. The V and J ends lost 0 bases and 3 bases respectively, with 18 bases between them. The CDR3 DNA is TGCGCCAGCAGCCAAGAGACAAGGGCGGGGGCCTTCTACGAGCAGTACTTC. Translated: CASSQETRAGAFYEQYF.

This clonotype appeared many times. This chain connects TRBV7-8 to TRBJ1-1, with D possibly being TRBD1 (5 bases). This CDR3 contains 14 residues. CDR1 and CDR2 (germline): SGHVS, FQNEAQ. V was clipped by 1 base and J by 7 bases, with 13 bases between them. The CDR3 nucleotides are TGTGCCAGCAGCTTAGACGAGACAGCACGTGAAGCTTTCTTT. This translates into CASSLDETAREAFF.

In its sample, this clonotype was seen many times. The V call is TRBV5-1, the J call TRBJ2-1; TRBD2 might be the D (6 bases). The CDR3 has 15 amino acids. Per germline, CDR1 SGHRS and CDR2 YFSETQ. V was pared by 4 bases and J by 9 bases, with 20 bases between. The DNA of the CDR3 is TGCGCCAGCAGCCCCGGCGCGTTAGCGGCTGGTGAGCAGTTCTTC. Its protein product is CASSPGALAAGEQFF.

This clonotype was seen a handful of times. V gene TRBV5-1 combines with J gene TRBJ1-1; the D is unclear. Germline V CDR1 and CDR2: SGHRS, YFSETQ. The ends were cut back, 4 bases at V and 0 bases at J, with 13 bases in the middle. The CDR3 loop spans 15 amino acids. The CDR3 DNA reads as TGCGCCAGCAGCGACGATGACACCATGAACACTGAAGCTTTCTTT. It codes for CASSDDDTMNTEAFF.